This TCR beta chain was sequenced for a study of vaccination effects on CD4 cells after COVID-19. The wider study: Participants got two doses of BNT162b2 or mRNA-1273 vaccine.

Peptide-pool stimulation followed by sequencing identified expanded antigen-specific CD4+ clonotypes in the ViraFEST assay. Culturing for roughly 10 days preceded CD4+ T cell isolation. About 2.1 million PBMC were seeded per well and grown in the presence of about 9.6 IU/ml IL-2 and 8.5 to 10 ug/ml peptides. Cells had half their medium changed to IL-2 medium on days 3 and 7. About this clone: Antigen unknown.

This CDR3 region has 13 residues. V was cut by 10 bases and J by 5 bases, with 15 bases left in between. Germline CDR1 is SGHVS and CDR2 is FQNEAQ. The protocol was immunoSEQ multiplex PCR, while the TCRdb copy is restricted to in-frame clones and leaves out a portion. This sample carries tens of thousands of clones, around 70% of them seen once, and the ten largest clones take about 15%. The sequence came from a human donor who received a COVID-19 vaccine. This chain connects TRBV7-8 to TRBJ1-5; D uncertain. The specimen was CD4+ T cells from PBMCs cultured with HCoV-229E spike peptides, collected before COVID-19 vaccination. CDR3 nucleotides: TGTGCCACAGCCGGACGCCTAGATCAGCCCCAGCATTTT. Translated, it gives CATAGRLDQPQHF.